This T cell receptor beta chain emerged from a study of CD8+ T cells in alopecia areata. The study's findings and limits: Scalp data also include sequences from resident alphabeta T cells of normal skin.

To note about this clone: The antigen remains undetermined.

Following extraction, RNA underwent reverse transcription to cDNA, which served as the sequencing template. TCRdb's copy holds only in-frame clones and misses some; the assay was immunoSEQ multiplex PCR. The sample lists 140,000 to 150,000 clones; about three fifths were seen once. The ends were cut back, 7 bases at V and 10 bases at J, with 13 bases in the middle. This CDR3 contains 10 residues. Germline V lookup: CDR1 SQVTM, CDR2 ANQGSEA. The sequenced sample was CD4+ T cells sorted from blood, obtained at week 0. The sequence derives from a human donor with alopecia areata. The rearrangement uses TRBV29-1 and TRBJ1-1; D remains unclear. This CDR3 is CSAGPRGAFF. As DNA, the CDR3 is TGCAGCGCCGGCCCCCGGGGAGCTTTCTTT.